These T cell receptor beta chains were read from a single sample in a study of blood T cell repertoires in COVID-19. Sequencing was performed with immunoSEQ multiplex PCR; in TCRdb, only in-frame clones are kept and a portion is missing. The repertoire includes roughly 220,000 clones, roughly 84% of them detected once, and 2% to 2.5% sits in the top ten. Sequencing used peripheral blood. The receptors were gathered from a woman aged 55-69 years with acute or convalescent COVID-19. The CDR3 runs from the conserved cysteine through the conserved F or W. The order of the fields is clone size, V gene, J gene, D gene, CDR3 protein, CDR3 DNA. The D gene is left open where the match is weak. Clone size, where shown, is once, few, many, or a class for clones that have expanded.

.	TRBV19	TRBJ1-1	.	CASNREYTEAFF	TGTGCCAGCAACAGGGAGTACACTGAAGCTTTCTTT
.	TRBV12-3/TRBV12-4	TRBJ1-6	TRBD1	CASKGQGRSPLHF	TGTGCCAGCAAGGGACAGGGTCGGTCACCCCTCCACTTT
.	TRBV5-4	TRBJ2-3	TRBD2	CASSLATSGGAGADTQYF	TGTGCCAGCAGCTTGGCCACTAGCGGGGGGGCCGGGGCAGATACGCAGTATTTT
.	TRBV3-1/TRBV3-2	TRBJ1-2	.	CASSQDSYGYTF	TGTGCCAGCAGCCAAGATTCTTATGGCTACACCTTC
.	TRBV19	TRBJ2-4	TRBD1	CASSISGQGNWQYF	TGTGCCAGTAGTATATCGGGACAGGGGAATTGGCAGTACTTC
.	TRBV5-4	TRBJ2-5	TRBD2	CASSLGLSGGLQETQYF	TGTGCCAGCAGCTTGGGCCTAAGCGGGGGTCTCCAAGAGACCCAGTACTTC
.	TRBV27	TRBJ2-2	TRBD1	CASRGFGDRGRLNTGELFF	TGTGCCAGCAGAGGGTTCGGGGACAGGGGGCGATTAAACACCGGGGAGCTGTTTTTT
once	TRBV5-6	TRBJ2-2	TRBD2	CASTYSGYANTGELFF	TGTGCCAGCACCTATAGCGGGTACGCGAACACCGGGGAGCTGTTTTTT
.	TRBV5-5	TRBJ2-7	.	CASSFTGGEQYF	TGTGCCAGCAGCTTCACCGGGGGAGAGCAGTACTTC
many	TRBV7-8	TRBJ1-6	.	CATGYGVGVNSPLHF	TGTGCCACCGGGTACGGGGTTGGTGTGAATTCACCCCTCCACTTT
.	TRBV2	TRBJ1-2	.	CASSELGDYGYTF	TGTGCCAGCAGTGAACTAGGAGACTATGGCTACACCTTC
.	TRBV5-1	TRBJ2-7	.	CASSWDTYEQYF	TGCGCCAGCAGCTGGGACACCTACGAGCAGTACTTC
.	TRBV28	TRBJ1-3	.	CASSSSMYSGNTIYF	TGTGCCAGCAGTTCTTCTATGTACTCTGGAAACACCATATATTTT
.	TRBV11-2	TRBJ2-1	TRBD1	CASSRDRVDEQFF	TGTGCCAGCAGCCGGGACAGGGTTGATGAGCAGTTCTTC
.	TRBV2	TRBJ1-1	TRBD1	CASSAFGGGHLGTEAFF	TGTGCCAGCAGCGCCTTCGGAGGGGGCCATTTGGGCACTGAAGCTTTCTTT
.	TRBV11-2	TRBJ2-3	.	CASSLAGGPADTQYF	TGTGCCAGCAGCTTAGCCGGTGGTCCGGCAGATACGCAGTATTTT
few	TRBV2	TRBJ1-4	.	CASSGRDNVFF	TGTGCCAGCAGTGGCAGGGATAACGTGTTTTTT
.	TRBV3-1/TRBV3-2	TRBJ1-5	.	CASSQDLNQPQHF	TGTGCCAGCAGCCAAGATCTCAATCAGCCCCAGCATTTT
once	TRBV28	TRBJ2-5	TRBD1	CASSDRGREETQYF	TGTGCCAGCAGTGACAGGGGTAGAGAAGAGACCCAGTACTTC
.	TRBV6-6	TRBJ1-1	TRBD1	CASSPRDRVGNTEAFF	TGTGCCAGCAGTCCCCGGGACAGGGTTGGTAACACTGAAGCTTTCTTT
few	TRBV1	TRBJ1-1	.	CTSRPHGTPNTEAFF	TGCACCAGCCGCCCCCACGGGACACCGAACACTGAAGCTTTCTTT
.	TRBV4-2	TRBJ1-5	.	CASSQGVVRSAPARDQPQHF	TGTGCCAGCAGCCAAGGCGTAGTAAGGTCAGCACCCGCGCGGGATCAGCCCCAGCATTTT
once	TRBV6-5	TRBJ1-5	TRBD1	CASSRGERQPQHF	TGTGCCAGCAGCAGGGGGGAGCGTCAGCCCCAGCATTTT
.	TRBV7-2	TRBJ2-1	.	CASSLNGGPGSYNEQFF	TGTGCCAGCAGCTTAAACGGGGGGCCAGGCTCCTACAATGAGCAGTTCTTC
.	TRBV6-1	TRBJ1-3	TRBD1	CASSEIVAGGSTGNTIYF	TGTGCCAGCAGTGAAATTGTGGCAGGGGGAAGTACTGGAAACACCATATATTTT
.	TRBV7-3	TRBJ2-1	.	CASSSHSNEQFF	TGTGCCAGCAGCTCCCATTCCAATGAGCAGTTCTTC
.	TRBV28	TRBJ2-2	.	CASRGDTATGELFF	TGTGCCAGCAGAGGGGACACGGCCACCGGGGAGCTGTTTTTT
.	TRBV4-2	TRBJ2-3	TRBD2	CASSRGGNTDTQYF	TGTGCCAGCAGCCGGGGGGGGAACACAGATACGCAGTATTTT
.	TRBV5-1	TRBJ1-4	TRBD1	CASSSKGQGSNEKLFF	TGCGCCAGCAGCTCGAAGGGACAGGGGTCTAATGAAAAACTGTTTTTT
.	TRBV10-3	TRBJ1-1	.	CAISEPVSLAFF	TGTGCCATCAGTGAGCCTGTTTCGTTAGCTTTCTTT
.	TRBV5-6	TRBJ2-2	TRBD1	CASSWTGGADTGELFF	TGTGCCAGCAGCTGGACAGGGGGCGCCGACACCGGGGAGCTGTTTTTT
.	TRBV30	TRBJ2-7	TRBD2	CAWGSGTRAYEQYF	TGTGCCTGGGGGTCCGGGACTAGGGCCTACGAGCAGTACTTC
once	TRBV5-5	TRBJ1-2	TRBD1	CASSLTGGHYGYTF	TGTGCCAGCAGCTTGACAGGGGGGCACTATGGCTACACCTTC
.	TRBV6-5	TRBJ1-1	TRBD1	CASISGTGNTEAFF	TGTGCCAGCATTTCAGGGACAGGGAACACTGAAGCTTTCTTT
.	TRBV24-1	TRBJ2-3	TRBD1	CATSETGTGRADTQYF	TGTGCCACCAGTGAGACCGGGACAGGGCGTGCAGATACGCAGTATTTT
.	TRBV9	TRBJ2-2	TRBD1	CASSVAGGLTGELFF	TGTGCCAGCAGCGTGGCAGGGGGCTTAACCGGGGAGCTGTTTTTT
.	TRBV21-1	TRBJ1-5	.	CASRSRQPQHF	TGTGCCAGCAGGTCCAGGCAGCCCCAGCATTTT
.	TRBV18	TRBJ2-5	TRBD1	CASSPHRGFGETQYF	TGTGCCAGCTCACCCCACAGGGGGTTCGGCGAGACCCAGTACTTC
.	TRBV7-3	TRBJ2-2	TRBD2	CASSLSGGSTGELFF	TGTGCCAGCAGCCTTAGCGGGGGGTCCACCGGGGAGCTGTTTTTT
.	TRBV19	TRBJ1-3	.	CASLNAMGGLHSGNTIYF	TGTGCCAGCCTAAATGCGATGGGCGGACTTCACTCTGGAAACACCATATATTTT
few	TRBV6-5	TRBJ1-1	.	CASSSHGGANTEAFF	TGTGCCAGCAGCTCCCATGGGGGGGCGAACACTGAAGCTTTCTTT
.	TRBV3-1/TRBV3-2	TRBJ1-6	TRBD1	CASSTPDRVSPLHF	TGTGCCAGCAGCACCCCGGACAGGGTCTCACCCCTCCACTTT
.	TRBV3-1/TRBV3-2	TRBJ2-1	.	CASIRRGGDNEQFF	TGTGCCAGCATACGGAGGGGGGGAGACAATGAGCAGTTCTTC
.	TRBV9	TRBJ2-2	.	CASSGVGSLGGELFF	TGTGCCAGCAGCGGAGTGGGGAGTCTAGGCGGGGAGCTGTTTTTT
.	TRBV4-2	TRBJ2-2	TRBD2	CASSQRFLAGANTGELFF	TGTGCCAGCAGCCAACGTTTTCTAGCGGGGGCGAACACCGGGGAGCTGTTTTTT
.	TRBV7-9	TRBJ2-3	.	CASGLLGVDTQYF	TGTGCCAGCGGCTTATTGGGCGTCGATACGCAGTATTTT
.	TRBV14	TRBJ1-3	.	CASSQDLTYSGNTIYF	TGTGCCAGCAGCCAAGATCTCACCTACTCTGGAAACACCATATATTTT
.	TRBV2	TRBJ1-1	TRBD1	CASRLTGGSTEAFF	TGTGCCAGCCGCCTGACAGGGGGGAGTACTGAAGCTTTCTTT
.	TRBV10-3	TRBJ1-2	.	CAIGGGARGYTF	TGTGCCATCGGAGGCGGGGCTAGGGGCTACACCTTC
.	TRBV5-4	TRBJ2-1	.	CASSLESGTYNEQFF	TGTGCCAGCAGCTTGGAGTCGGGAACCTACAATGAGCAGTTCTTC